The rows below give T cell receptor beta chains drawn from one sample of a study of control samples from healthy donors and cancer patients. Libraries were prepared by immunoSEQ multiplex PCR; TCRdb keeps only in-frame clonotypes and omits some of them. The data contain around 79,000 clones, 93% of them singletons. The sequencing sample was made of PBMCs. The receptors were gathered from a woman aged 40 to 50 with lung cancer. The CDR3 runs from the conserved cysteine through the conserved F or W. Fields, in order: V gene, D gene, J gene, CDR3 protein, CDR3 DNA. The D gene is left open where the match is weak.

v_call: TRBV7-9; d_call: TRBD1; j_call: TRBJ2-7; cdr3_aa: CASSPGQLYEQYF; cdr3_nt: TGTGCCAGCAGCCCGGGACAGCTCTACGAGCAGTACTTC
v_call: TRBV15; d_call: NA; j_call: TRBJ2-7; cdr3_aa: CATSRPGYEQYF; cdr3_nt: TGTGCCACCAGCAGACCCGGGTACGAGCAGTACTTC
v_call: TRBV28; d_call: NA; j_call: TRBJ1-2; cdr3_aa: CASSPQAVNYGYTF; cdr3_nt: TGTGCCAGCAGCCCCCAAGCAGTGAACTATGGCTACACCTTC
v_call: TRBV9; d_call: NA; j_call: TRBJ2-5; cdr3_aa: CASSSHLGQSEGTQYF; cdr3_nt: TGTGCCAGCAGCTCCCACCTCGGGCAGTCCGAGGGGACCCAGTACTTC
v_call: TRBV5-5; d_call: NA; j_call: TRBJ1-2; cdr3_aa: CASSVTQRLTNYGYTF; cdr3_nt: TGTGCCAGCAGCGTGACCCAGAGACTCACTAACTATGGCTACACCTTC
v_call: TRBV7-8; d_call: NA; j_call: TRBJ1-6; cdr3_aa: CASSRRENSPLHF; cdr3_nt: TGTGCCAGCAGCCGACGGGAAAATTCACCCCTCCACTTT
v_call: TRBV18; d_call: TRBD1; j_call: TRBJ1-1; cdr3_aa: CASSPPGGTNTEAFF; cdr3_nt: TGTGCCAGCTCACCCCCAGGGGGCACGAACACTGAAGCTTTCTTT
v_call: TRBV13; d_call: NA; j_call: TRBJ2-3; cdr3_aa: CASRSGGGTDTQYF; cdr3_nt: TGTGCCAGCAGATCCGGGGGTGGCACAGATACGCAGTATTTT
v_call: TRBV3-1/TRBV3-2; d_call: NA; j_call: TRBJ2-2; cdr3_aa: CASSQRWGSSGELFF; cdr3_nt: TGTGCCAGCAGCCAAAGGTGGGGGAGCAGCGGGGAGCTGTTTTTT
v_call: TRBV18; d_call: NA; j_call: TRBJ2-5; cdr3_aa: CASSPYPRDPKETQYF; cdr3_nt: TGTGCCAGCTCACCATATCCCAGGGATCCTAAAGAGACCCAGTACTTC